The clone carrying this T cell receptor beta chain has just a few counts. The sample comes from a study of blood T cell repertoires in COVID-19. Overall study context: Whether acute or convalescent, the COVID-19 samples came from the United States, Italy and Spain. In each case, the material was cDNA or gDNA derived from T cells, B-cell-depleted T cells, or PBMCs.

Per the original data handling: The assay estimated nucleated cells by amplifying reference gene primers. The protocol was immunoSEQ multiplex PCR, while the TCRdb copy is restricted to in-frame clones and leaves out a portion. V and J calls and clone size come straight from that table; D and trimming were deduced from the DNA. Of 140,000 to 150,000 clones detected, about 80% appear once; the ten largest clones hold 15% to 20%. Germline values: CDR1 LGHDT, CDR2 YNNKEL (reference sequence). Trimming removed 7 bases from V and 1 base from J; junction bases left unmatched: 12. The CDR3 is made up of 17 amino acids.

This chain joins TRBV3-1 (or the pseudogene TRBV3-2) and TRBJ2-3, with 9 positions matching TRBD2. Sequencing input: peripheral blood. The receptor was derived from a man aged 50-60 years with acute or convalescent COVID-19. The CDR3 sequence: CASKSYAGGPGTDTQYF. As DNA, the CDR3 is TGTGCCAGCAAATCTTACGCGGGGGGGCCCGGCACAGATACGCAGTATTTT.